The 2 T cell receptor beta chains in this list originate from one sample, sequenced in a study of identical twins' blood T cells. MiXCR, run by TCRdb on the 5' RACE reads, gives a single entry per CDR3 protein. The sample yields 350,000 to 450,000 distinct CDR3 sequences, over 25% seen once. The sample taken for sequencing was PBMCs. The receptors stem from a woman between 18 and 50 years old in good health.

In this sample, this clonotype turned up a few times. This chain joins TRBV12-3 or TRBV12-4 and TRBJ2-7; tentatively, D is TRBD2 (6 bases). Trimming cost V 5 bases and J 0 bases, with 17 bases left between them. CDR3 size: 16 residues. This chain's CDR3 is CASSRLTGSNSYEQYF. CDR3 sequence (DNA): TGTGCCAGCAGTCGACTTACCGGGAGTAACTCCTACGAGCAGTACTTC.

This clonotype showed up just a few times. The chain is built from TRBV5-1 and TRBJ2-4; D perhaps matches TRBD1 (7 bases). V lost 4 bases and J lost 6, with 14 bases in between. The CDR3 spans 14 residues. Looked up from germline, CDR1 is SGHRS and CDR2 is YFSETQ. This chain's CDR3 is CASSGGDSRNIQYF. The CDR3 nucleotides read TGCGCCAGCAGCGGCGGGGACAGTCGAAACATTCAGTACTTC. Variable domain in full (rest from reference TRBV5-1 and TRBJ2-4): KAGVTQTPRYLIKTRGQQVTLSCSPISGHRSVSWYQQTPGQGLQFLFEYFSETQRNKGNFPGRFSGRQFSNSRSEMNVSTLELGDSALYLCASSGGDSRNIQYFGAGTRLSVL.